These 15 T cell receptor beta chains were sequenced from one sample in a study of shared clonotypes between healthy human individuals. TCRdb keeps only in-frame clones here, not all; method: immunoSEQ multiplex PCR. The sample yields about 700,000 clones, approximately 79% seen once. The sample was memory CD4+ T cells sorted from blood. Subset: CD45RA-negative fraction. The receptors were sampled from a woman between 25 and 40 years old in good health.

CDR3 loop: CTSSQEGTFGANTGELFF. Here the CDR3 DNA reads TGCACCAGCAGCCAAGAAGGGACTTTTGGGGCGAACACCGGGGAGCTGTTTTTT. This sequence joins TRBV1 and TRBJ2-2; TRBD2, the table's D call, was not compared with the DNA. TRBV1 is termed a pseudogene. The CDR3 consists of 18 residues.

The V and J genes are TRBV27 and TRBJ2-2; D is uncertain. With 8 bases removed from V and 1 base from J, the gap between germline ends came to 14 bases. Germline CDR1 is MNHEY and CDR2 is SMNVEV (reference sequence). The CDR3 length is 15 residues. This CDR3 reads CASSLKKVNTGELFF. DNA for the CDR3: TGTGCCAGCTCCCTCAAGAAAGTGAACACCGGGGAGCTGTTTTTT.

The J gene is TRBJ1-6, the V gene TRBV28; no clear D gene. Trimming took off 1 base at V and 8 bases at J, with 9 bases between the two ends. Germline V CDR1 and CDR2: MDHEN, SYDVKM. CDR3 length equals 14 residues. The CDR3 DNA sequence: TGTGCCAGCAGTTTATTCAGTTTCGATTCACCCCTCCACTTT. This translates into CASSLFSFDSPLHF.

The chain carries TRBV29-1 and TRBJ2-7; D may be TRBD2 (6 bases). This CDR3 comprises 13 residues. Germline lookup yields CDR1 SQVTM and CDR2 ANQGSEA. V was cut by 7 bases and J by 7 bases, with 20 bases left in between. CDR3 sequence: CSAGQDPAGEQYF. Here the CDR3 DNA reads TGCAGCGCTGGGCAGGACCCCGCGGGGGAGCAGTACTTC.

This clone was seen a handful of times. The rearrangement joins TRBV18 to TRBJ2-2; D is undetermined. Deletions cut 4 bases from V and 6 bases from J, with 6 bases between. There are 12 residues in the CDR3. Germline lookup yields CDR1 KGHSH and CDR2 LQKENI. CDR3 in amino acids: CASSRFPGELFF. The DNA of the CDR3 is TGTGCCAGCTCACGCTTCCCCGGGGAGCTGTTTTTT.

This chain connects TRBV19 to TRBJ1-5, with a possible D match to TRBD1 (6 bases). Germline V gene data show CDR1 as LNHDA and CDR2 as SQIVND (reference sequence). The V end lost 4 bases, the J end lost 6 bases, and 13 bases lay between the germline ends. The CDR3 consists of 14 residues. In DNA, the CDR3 is TGTGCCAGTAGTAAACAGGGAGCAGGTCAGCCCCAGCATTTT. It codes for CASSKQGAGQPQHF.

The rearrangement joins TRBV4-1 to TRBJ2-5; 13 nucleotides agree with TRBD2. V trimming: 0 bases; J trimming: 5 bases; junction bases outside the gene matches: 3. The V gene's germline CDR1 is MGHRA and CDR2 YSYEKL. The CDR3 length is 16 residues. The CDR3 spells CASSQERLAGGETQYF. The DNA of the CDR3 is TGCGCCAGCAGCCAAGAGCGACTAGCGGGAGGTGAGACCCAGTACTTC.

Notes on this clone: Other DNA sequences from this sample encode an identical CDR3 as well. The chain carries TRBV4-1 and TRBJ2-1, with 11 positions matching TRBD2. Trimming took 3 bases from V and 4 from J; bases not matched to a gene: 5. The CDR3 totals 16 residues. Germline-derived CDR1 and CDR2 are MGHRA and YSYEKL. CDR3 in amino acids: CASSQVAGGAYNEQFF. CDR3 DNA: TGCGCCAGCAGCCAGGTAGCGGGAGGGGCGTACAATGAGCAGTTCTTC.

As regards this clone: The same CDR3 arises from other DNA sequences in this sample as well. V gene TRBV7-9 combines with J gene TRBJ2-3; D not certain. V was trimmed by 4 bases and J by 0 bases, leaving 8 bases between them. This CDR3 is 14 amino acids long. Germline V gene data show CDR1 as SEHNR and CDR2 as FQNEAQ (reference sequence). The CDR3 DNA follows: TGTGCCAGCAGCTCACGGATTAGCACAGATACGCAGTATTTT. It is translated as CASSSRISTDTQYF.

A note on this clone: Different DNA sequences within this sample yield the same CDR3. The genes are TRBV4-1 and TRBJ2-7; D remains unclear. The V gene's germline CDR1 is MGHRA and CDR2 YSYEKL. This CDR3 has 14 amino acids. V shed 0 bases and J shed 0 bases, with 6 bases lying between them. Here the CDR3 DNA reads TGCGCCAGCAGCCAAGATCCCGGCTCCTACGAGCAGTACTTC. It is translated as CASSQDPGSYEQYF.

The chain uses TRBV5-1 and TRBJ1-2; D perhaps matches TRBD1 (6 bases). V lost 4 bases and J lost 5, with 15 bases in between. CDR3 size: 14 residues. Germline assignment: CDR1 SGHRS and CDR2 YFSETQ. The CDR3 DNA follows: TGCGCCAGCAGCCCCCGAGGGGGTTTGTATGGCTACACCTTC. Translated: CASSPRGGLYGYTF.

There are a few counts of this clone. The chain has TRBV27 and TRBJ1-3; no clear D. V was cut by 3 bases and J by 1 base, with 10 bases left in between. Germline values: CDR1 MNHEY, CDR2 SMNVEV (reference sequence). The CDR3 is 15 residues long. DNA for the CDR3: TGTGCCAGCAGTTTGCGGAGAGGGTCTGGAAACACCATATATTTT. Its translation is CASSLRRGSGNTIYF.

The J gene is TRBJ2-1, the V gene TRBV5-1; 12 bases are a match to TRBD1. V lost 3 bases to trimming and J lost 9 bases; unmatched junction nucleotides: 7. The germline V gene encodes CDR1 SGHRS and CDR2 YFSETQ. The CDR3 is made up of 15 amino acids. The chain's CDR3 is CASSYAGTGGPEQFF. The CDR3 DNA reads as TGCGCCAGCAGCTACGCCGGGACAGGGGGCCCTGAGCAGTTCTTC.

The chain is built from TRBV28 and TRBJ2-7, with D perhaps TRBD2 (6 bases). V shed 6 bases and J shed 2 bases, with 8 bases lying between them. Looked up from germline, CDR1 is MDHEN and CDR2 is SYDVKM. The CDR3 extends over 12 amino acids. The CDR3 region is CASRGGTYEQYF. The CDR3, as DNA: TGTGCCAGCAGGGGGGGTACCTACGAGCAGTACTTC.

CDR3 protein: CASRKPGGAGDGYTF. The CDR3 DNA follows: TGTGCCAGCAGAAAGCCGGGCGGGGCAGGCGATGGCTACACCTTC. This sequence joins TRBV28 and TRBJ1-2, with D perhaps TRBD1 (5 bases). The CDR3 spans 15 residues. V lost 6 bases, J lost 6 bases, and 20 bases lay in between. Germline-derived CDR1 and CDR2 are MDHEN and SYDVKM.